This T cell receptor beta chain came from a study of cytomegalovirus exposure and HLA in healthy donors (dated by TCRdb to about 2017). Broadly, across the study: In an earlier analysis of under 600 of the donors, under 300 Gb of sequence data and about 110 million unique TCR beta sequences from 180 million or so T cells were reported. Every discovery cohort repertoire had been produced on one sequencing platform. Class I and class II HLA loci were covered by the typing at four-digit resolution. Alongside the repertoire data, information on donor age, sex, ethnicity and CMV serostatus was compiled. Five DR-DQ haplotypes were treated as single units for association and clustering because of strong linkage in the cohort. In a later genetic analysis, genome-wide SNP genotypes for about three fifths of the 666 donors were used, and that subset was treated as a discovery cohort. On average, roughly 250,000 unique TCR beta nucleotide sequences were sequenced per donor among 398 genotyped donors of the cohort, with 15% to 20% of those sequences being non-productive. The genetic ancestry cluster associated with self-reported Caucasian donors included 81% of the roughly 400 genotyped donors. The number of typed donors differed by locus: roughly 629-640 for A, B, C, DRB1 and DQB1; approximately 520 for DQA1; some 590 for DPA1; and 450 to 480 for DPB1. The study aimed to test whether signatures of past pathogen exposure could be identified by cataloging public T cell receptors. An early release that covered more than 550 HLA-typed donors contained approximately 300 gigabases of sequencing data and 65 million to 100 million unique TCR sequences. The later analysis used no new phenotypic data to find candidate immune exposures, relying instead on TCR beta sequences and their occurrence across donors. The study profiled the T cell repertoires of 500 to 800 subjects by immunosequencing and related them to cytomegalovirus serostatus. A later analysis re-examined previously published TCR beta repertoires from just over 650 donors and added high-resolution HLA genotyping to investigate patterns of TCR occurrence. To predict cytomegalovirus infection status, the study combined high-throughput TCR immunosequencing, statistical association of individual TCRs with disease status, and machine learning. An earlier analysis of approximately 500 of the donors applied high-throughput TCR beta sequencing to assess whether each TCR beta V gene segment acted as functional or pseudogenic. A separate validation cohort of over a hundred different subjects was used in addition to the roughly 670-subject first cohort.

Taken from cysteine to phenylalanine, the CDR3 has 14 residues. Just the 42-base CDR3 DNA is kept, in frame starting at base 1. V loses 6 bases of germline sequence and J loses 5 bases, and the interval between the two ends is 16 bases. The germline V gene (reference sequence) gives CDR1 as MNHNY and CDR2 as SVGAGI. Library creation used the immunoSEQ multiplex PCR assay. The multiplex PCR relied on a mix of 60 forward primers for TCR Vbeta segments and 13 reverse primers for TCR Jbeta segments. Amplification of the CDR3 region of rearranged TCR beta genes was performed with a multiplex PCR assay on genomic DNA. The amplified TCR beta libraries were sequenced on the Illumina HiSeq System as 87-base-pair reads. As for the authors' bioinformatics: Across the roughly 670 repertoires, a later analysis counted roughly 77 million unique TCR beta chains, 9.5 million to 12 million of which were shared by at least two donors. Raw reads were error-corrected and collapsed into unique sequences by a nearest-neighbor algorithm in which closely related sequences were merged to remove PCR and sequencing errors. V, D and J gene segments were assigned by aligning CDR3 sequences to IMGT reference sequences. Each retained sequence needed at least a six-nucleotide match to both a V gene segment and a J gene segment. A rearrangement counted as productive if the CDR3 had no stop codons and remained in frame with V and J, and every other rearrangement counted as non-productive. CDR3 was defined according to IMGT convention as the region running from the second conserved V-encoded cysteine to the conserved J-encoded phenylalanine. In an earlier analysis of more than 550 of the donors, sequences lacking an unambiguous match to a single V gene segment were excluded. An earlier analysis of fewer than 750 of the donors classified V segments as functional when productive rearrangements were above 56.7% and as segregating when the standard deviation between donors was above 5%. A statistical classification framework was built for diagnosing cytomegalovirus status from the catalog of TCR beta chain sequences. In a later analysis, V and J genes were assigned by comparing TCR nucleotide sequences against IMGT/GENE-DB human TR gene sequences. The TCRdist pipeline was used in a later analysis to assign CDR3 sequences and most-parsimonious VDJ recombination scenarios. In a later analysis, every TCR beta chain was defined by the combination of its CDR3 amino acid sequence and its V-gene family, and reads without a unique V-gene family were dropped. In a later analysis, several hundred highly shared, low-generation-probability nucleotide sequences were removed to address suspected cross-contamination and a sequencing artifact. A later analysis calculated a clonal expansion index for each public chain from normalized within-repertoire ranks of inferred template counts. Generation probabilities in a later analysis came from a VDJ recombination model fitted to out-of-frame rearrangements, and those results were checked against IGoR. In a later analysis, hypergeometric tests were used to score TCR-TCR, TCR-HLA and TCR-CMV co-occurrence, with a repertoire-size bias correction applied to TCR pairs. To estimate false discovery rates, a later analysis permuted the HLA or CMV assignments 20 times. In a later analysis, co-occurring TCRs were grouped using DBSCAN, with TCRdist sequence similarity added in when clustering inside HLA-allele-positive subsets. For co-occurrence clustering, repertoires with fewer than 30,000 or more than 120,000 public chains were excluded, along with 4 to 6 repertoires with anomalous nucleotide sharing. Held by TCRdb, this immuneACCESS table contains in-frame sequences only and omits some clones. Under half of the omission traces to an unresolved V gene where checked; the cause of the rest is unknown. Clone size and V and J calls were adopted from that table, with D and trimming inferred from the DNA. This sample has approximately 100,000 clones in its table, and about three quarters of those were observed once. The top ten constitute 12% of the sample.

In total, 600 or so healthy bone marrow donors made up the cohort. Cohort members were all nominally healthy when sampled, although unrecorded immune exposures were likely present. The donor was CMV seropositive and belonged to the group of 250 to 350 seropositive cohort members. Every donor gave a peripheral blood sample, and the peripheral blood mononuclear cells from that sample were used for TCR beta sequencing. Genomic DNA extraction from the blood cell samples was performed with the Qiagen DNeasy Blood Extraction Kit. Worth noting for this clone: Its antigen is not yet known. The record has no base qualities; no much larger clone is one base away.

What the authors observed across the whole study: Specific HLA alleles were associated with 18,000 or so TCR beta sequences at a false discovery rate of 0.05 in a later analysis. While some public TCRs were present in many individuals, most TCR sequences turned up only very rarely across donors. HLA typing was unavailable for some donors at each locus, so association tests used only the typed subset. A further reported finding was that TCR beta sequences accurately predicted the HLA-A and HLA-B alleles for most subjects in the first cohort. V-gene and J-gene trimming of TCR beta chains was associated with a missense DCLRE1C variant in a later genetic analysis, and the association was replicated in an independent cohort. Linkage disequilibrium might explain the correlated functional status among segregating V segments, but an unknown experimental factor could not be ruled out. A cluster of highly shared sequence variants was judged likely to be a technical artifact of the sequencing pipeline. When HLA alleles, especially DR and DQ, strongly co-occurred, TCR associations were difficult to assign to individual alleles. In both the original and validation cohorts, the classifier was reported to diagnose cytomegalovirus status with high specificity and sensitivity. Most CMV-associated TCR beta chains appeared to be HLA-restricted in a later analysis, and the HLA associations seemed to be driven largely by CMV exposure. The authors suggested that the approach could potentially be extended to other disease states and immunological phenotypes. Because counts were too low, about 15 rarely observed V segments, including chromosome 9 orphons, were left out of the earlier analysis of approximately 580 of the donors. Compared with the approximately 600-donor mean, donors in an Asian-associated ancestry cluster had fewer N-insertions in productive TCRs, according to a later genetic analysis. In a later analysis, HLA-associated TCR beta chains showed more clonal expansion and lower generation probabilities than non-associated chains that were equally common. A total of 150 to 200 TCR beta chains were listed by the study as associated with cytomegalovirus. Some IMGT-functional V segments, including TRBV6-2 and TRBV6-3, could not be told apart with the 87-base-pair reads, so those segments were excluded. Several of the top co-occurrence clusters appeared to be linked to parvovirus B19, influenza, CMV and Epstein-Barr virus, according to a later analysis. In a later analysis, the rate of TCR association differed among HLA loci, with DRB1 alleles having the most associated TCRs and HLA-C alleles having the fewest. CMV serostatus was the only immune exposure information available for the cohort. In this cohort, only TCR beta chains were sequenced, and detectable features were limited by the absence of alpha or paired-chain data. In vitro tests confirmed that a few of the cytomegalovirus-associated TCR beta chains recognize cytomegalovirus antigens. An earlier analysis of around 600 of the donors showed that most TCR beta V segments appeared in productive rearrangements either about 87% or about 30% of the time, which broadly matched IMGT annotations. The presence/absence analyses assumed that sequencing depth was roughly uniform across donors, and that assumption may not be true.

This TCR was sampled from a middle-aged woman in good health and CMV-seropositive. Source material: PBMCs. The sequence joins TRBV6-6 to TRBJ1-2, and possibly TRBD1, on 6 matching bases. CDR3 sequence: CASRLLTGNYGYTF. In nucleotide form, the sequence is TGTGCCAGCAGACTCCTGACAGGAAATTATGGCTACACCTTC.